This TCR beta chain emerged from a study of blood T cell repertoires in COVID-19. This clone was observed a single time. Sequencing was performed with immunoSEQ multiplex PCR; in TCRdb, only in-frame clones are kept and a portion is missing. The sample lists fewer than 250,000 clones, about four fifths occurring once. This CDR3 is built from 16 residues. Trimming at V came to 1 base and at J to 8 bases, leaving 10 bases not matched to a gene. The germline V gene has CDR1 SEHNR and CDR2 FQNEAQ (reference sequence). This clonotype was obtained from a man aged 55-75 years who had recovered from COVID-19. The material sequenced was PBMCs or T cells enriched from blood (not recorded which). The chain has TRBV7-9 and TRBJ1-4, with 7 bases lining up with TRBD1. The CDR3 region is CASSLGSTGLREKLFF. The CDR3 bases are TGTGCCAGCAGCTTAGGGTCGACAGGGCTAAGGGAAAAACTGTTTTTT.